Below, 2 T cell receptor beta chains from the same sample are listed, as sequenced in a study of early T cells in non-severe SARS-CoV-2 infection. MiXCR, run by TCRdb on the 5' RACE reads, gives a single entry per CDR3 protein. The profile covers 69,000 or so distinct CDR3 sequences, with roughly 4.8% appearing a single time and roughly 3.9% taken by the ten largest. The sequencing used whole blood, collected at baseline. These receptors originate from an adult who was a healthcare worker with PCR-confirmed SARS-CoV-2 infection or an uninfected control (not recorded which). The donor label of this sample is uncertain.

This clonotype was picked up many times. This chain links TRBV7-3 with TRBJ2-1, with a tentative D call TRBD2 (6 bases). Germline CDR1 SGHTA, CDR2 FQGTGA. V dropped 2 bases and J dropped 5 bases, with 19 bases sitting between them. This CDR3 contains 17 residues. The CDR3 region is CASSLGLSGLNDNEQFF. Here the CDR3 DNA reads TGTGCCAGCAGCTTAGGACTATCCGGGCTAAACGACAATGAGCAGTTCTTC.

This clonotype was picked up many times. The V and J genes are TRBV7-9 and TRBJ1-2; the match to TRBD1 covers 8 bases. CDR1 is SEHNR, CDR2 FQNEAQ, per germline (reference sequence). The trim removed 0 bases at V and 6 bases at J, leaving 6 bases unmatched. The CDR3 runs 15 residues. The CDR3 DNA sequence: TGTGCCAGCAGCTTAGCCACAGGGGGTACAGATGGCTACACCTTC. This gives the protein CASSLATGGTDGYTF.